A single TCR beta chain is shown here with its context. Its antigen remains unknown. This sample was included in a study of T cell repertoires in cytomegalovirus infection. The wider study: Use of recently identified HLA-C-restricted and well-studied HLA-B-restricted CMV epitopes was part of the study. The public TCR beta signatures pointed to both CMV infection and matching HLA type. Regarding the study as a whole: HLA-C-restricted CMV clonotypes gave the most frequent clonotype in two of eight donors. Summed public TCR beta family frequency identified CMV carriers bearing the relevant HLA.

MiXCR, run by TCRdb on the reads, gives a single entry per CDR3 protein. The table includes a few hundred thousand distinct CDR3 sequences, 40% detected once. There are 16 residues in the CDR3. Germline trimming cut 5 bases from V and 4 bases from J; bases unmatched to any gene: 11. Per the germline V gene, CDR1 is SGHTA and CDR2 is FQGNSA. The input for sequencing was cultured PBMCs, taken from culture after CMV antigen stimulation. The V gene is TRBV7-2, the J gene TRBJ2-3; 8 bases are a match to TRBD2. The TCR was taken from a human donor in good health (CMV status not recorded). Some clones in this sample may be carry-over from other donors' samples. In DNA, the CDR3 is TGTGCCAGCAGCGTCCGAGCGGGAGACGGAGCAGATACGCAGTATTTT. It specifies CASSVRAGDGADTQYF.